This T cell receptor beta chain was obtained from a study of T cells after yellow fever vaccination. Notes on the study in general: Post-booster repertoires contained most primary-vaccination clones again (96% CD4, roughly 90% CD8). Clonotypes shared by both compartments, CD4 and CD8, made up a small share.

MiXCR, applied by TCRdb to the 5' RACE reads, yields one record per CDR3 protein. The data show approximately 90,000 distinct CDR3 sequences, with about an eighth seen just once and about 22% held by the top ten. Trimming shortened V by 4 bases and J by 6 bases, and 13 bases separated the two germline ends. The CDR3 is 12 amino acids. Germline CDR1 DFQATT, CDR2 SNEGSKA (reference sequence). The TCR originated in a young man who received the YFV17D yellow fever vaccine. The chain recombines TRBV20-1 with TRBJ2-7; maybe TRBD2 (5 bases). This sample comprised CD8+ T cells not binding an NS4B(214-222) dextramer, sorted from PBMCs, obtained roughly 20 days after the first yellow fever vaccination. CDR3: CSAIGLSPEQYF. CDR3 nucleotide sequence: TGCAGTGCTATAGGACTGAGCCCCGAGCAGTACTTC.